This T cell receptor beta chain was identified during a study of blood T cell repertoires in COVID-19. Study-wide context: Specimens from acute and convalescent COVID-19 originated in the United States, Italy and Spain. T cells, B-cell-depleted T cells, or PBMCs supplied cDNA or gDNA.

This clone was detected once. The CDR3 sequence is 12 residues long. Germline CDR1 DFQATT, CDR2 SNEGSKA (reference sequence). V was trimmed by 3 bases and J by 6 bases, leaving 11 bases between them. As processed by the authors: The authors estimated nucleated cell counts from reference gene primer amplification. Assay used: immunoSEQ multiplex PCR; TCRdb lists only in-frame clones, some missing. The V and J calls and clone size are taken from that table; D and trimming were inferred from the DNA. The data hold some 40,000 clones, with around nine tenths observed a single time. The V gene is TRBV20-1, the J gene TRBJ1-2; D is unresolved. The receptor comes from a human donor in a cohort sampled during active COVID-19. The specimen was peripheral blood. CDR3 coding DNA: TGCAGTGCTAGTGCCATCAATCATGGCTACACCTTC. This translates into CSASAINHGYTF.